This TCR beta chain was captured in a study of T cell repertoires in cytomegalovirus infection. Study in general: Public TCR beta signatures were indicative of both CMV infection and a matching HLA type. The study, taken as a whole, reports: Clonotype analysis showed dominance of the ex vivo response by HLA-C-restricted CMV-specific TCR beta clonotypes. Public TCR beta family frequency separated CMV-and-HLA carriers, including in an independent cohort.

This clonotype came up many times. Its antigen is not identified. A single record per CDR3 protein comes from TCRdb applying MiXCR to the reads. The sample lists about 130,000 distinct CDR3 sequences, approximately 9.2% occurring once. V was pared by 3 bases and J by 4 bases, with 7 bases of the junction left unmatched. The germline V gene has CDR1 MNHEY and CDR2 SMNVEV (reference sequence). The CDR3 runs 16 residues. The receptor comes from a human donor in good health (CMV status not recorded). Some clones in this sample may be carry-over from other donors' samples. The sequencing input was PBMCs. The rearrangement links TRBV27 to TRBJ2-2, with TRBD1 matching 8 bases. The CDR3 reads CASSLGTGPSTGELFF. The CDR3 region has the DNA TGTGCCAGCAGTTTGGGGACAGGACCTTCCACCGGGGAGCTGTTTTTT.